Below, one T cell receptor (beta chain) is given with its context. No antigen is known for it. Trimming took off 1 base at V and 10 bases at J, with 7 bases between the two ends. This CDR3 has 12 residues. Germline CDR1 KGHDR, CDR2 SFDVKD. This sample was included in a study of post-analysis software for immune sequencing data. Background on the study: The disease courses spanned relapsing-remitting, secondary progressive and progressive-relapsing forms of multiple sclerosis.

The study's findings and limits: The five TRBV segments detected at higher frequency in patients than in controls included TRBV5-6, TRBV5-1 and TRBV20-1. Normalized Chao1 diversity was significantly lower in multiple sclerosis patients than in controls. Strong co-clustering by F measure was seen for same-batch samples.

TCR beta cDNA libraries had unique molecular identifiers. The T cell input of about 1 to 10 million gave about half a million cDNA molecules. TCRdb redid the calling of the PCR reads with MiXCR, one entry per CDR3 protein. This sample has 800,000 to 950,000 distinct CDR3 sequences, with about 57% found just once. The rearrangement uses TRBV24-1 and TRBJ2-1; D call uncertain. This TCR was recovered from a girl between 5 and 17 years old with multiple sclerosis. Sequencing was done on a sample of blood. The CDR3 region is CATSDFEGEQFF. CDR3 DNA sequence: TGTGCCACCAGTGATTTTGAAGGAGAGCAGTTCTTC.